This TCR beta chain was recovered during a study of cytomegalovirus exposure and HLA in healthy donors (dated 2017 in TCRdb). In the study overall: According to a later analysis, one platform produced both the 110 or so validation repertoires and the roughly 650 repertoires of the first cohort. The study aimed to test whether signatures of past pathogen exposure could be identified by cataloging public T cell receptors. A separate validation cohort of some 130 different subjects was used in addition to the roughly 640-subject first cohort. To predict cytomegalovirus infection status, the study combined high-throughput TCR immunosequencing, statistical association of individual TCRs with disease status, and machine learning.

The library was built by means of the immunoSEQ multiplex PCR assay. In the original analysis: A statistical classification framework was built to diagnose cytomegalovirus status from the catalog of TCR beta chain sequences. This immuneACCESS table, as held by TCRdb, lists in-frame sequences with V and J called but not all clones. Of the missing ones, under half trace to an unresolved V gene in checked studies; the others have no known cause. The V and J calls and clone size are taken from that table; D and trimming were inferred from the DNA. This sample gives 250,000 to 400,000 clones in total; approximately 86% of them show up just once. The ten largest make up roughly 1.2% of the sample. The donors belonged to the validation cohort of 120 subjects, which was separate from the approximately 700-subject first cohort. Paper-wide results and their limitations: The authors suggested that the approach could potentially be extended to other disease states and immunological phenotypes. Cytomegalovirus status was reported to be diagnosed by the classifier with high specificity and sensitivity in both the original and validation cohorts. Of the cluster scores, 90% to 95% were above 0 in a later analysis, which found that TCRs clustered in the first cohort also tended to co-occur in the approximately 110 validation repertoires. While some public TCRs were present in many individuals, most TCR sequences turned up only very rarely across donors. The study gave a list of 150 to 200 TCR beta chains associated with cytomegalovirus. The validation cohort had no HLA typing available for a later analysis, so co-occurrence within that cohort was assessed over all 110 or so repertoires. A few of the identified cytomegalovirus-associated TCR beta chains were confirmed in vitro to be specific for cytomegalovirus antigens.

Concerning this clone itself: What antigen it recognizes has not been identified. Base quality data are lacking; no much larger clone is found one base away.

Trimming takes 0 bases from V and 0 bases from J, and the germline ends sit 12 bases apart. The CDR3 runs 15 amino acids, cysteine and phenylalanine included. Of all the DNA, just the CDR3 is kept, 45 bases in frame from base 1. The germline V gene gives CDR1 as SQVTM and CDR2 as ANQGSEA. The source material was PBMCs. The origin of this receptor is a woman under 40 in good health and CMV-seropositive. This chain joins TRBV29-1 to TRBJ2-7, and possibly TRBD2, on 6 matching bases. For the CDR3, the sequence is CSVEDWGDPSYEQYF. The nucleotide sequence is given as TGCAGCGTTGAAGATTGGGGGGACCCCTCCTACGAGCAGTACTTC.